This paragraph covers one T cell receptor beta chain sequence. Clones were sequenced by immunoSEQ multiplex PCR, and TCRdb holds only the in-frame ones, with some missing. The sample consists of about 91,000 clones, around 88% of them appearing once. The data originate from a study of identifying expanded T cells in peripheral blood. The sequenced sample consisted of blood. The receptor comes from a person between 18 and 75 years old in good health.

The CDR3 DNA reads as TGTGCCAGTAAGTCGACAGGCTCTGGAAACACCATATATTTT. Translation gives CASKSTGSGNTIYF. The J gene is TRBJ1-3, the V gene TRBV19; tentatively, D is TRBD1 (6 bases). The CDR3 is made up of 14 amino acids. With 7 bases removed from V and 0 bases from J, the gap between germline ends came to 10 bases. Germline CDR1 reads LNHDA; CDR2 reads SQIVND (reference sequence). The full variable domain, rest sourced from reference TRBV19 and TRBJ1-3, is DGGITQSPKYLFRKEGQNVTLSCEQNLNHDAMYWYRQDPGQGLRLIYYSQIVNDFQKGDIAEGYSVSREKKESFPLTVTSAQKNPTAFYLCASKSTGSGNTIYFGEGSWLTVV.